One and the same sample provided the 7 T cell receptor beta chains below, sequenced in a study of CD4+ T cells in melanoma. The repertoire was sequenced with immunoSEQ multiplex PCR; TCRdb's copy has only in-frame clones and lacks some. The sample shows 10,000 to 12,000 clones, roughly three quarters of them seen only once. The sample taken for sequencing was cells from a culture (not recorded whether cultured in vitro). These receptors were obtained from a human donor with melanoma.

V gene TRBV19 combines with J gene TRBJ1-6; D uncertain. Germline assignment: CDR1 LNHDA and CDR2 SQIVND (reference sequence). The CDR3 has 15 residues. The V and J ends lost 7 bases and 7 bases respectively, with 17 bases between them. For the CDR3, the DNA is TGTGCCAGTACCAAAGACCCGCGCGGGAATTCACCCCTCCACTTT. Translation: CASTKDPRGNSPLHF. The whole variable domain, filled in from reference TRBV19 and TRBJ1-6, reads DGGITQSPKYLFRKEGQNVTLSCEQNLNHDAMYWYRQDPGQGLRLIYYSQIVNDFQKGDIAEGYSVSREKKESFPLTVTSAQKNPTAFYLCASTKDPRGNSPLHFGNGTRLTVT.

This clone was counted a single time. This chain connects TRBV5-4 to TRBJ2-6; no clear D. The germline V gene has CDR1 SGHNT and CDR2 YYREEE (reference sequence). The CDR3 sequence is 17 residues long. The V and J ends lost 6 bases and 2 bases respectively, with 18 bases between them. CDR3: CASNARGLGAGANVLTF. The CDR3 bases are TGTGCCAGCAACGCTAGAGGTCTTGGCGCTGGGGCCAACGTCCTGACTTTC.

The chain couples TRBV9 to TRBJ1-1; D perhaps matches TRBD1 (5 bases). CDR1 and CDR2 (germline): SGDLS, YYNGEE. The CDR3 runs to 15 residues. With 6 bases removed from V and 1 base from J, the gap between germline ends came to 16 bases. CDR3 in amino acids: CASTPRGGRNTEAFF. The CDR3 nucleotides read TGTGCCAGCACCCCGCGTGGGGGGAGGAACACTGAAGCTTTCTTT.

V gene TRBV11-1 combines with J gene TRBJ2-3; TRBD1 is a possible D gene (6 bases). This CDR3 comprises 17 residues. The germline V gene has CDR1 SGHAT and CDR2 FQDESV (reference sequence). V dropped 0 bases and J dropped 6 bases, with 19 bases sitting between them. The chain's CDR3 is CASSLAGARSAWDTQYF. In DNA form, the CDR3 reads TGTGCCAGCAGCTTAGCGGGGGCCCGAAGCGCGTGGGATACGCAGTATTTT.

The chain is built from TRBV19 and TRBJ2-2; D perhaps matches TRBD2 (6 bases). There are 15 residues in the CDR3. Germline V gene lookup returns CDR1 LNHDA and CDR2 SQIVND (reference sequence). With 4 bases removed from V and 9 bases from J, the gap between germline ends came to 18 bases. DNA for the CDR3: TGTGCCAGTAGTAAGGGAGGCACCTACTCGAGGGAGCTGTTTTTT. Its protein product is CASSKGGTYSRELFF.

The V and J genes are TRBV15 and TRBJ1-1; 7 bases agree with TRBD1. This CDR3 has 15 amino acids. CDR1 LNHNV and CDR2 YYDKDF come from the germline V gene (reference sequence). V shed 1 base and J 7 bases; nucleotides not matched to a gene: 9. The CDR3 DNA follows: TGTGCCACCAGCAGAGGTGGGGGACAGCGCTTTGAAGCTTTCTTT. Its protein is CATSRGGGQRFEAFF.

The chain links TRBV7-8 to TRBJ2-3; D remains unclear. Germline V gene lookup returns CDR1 SGHVS and CDR2 FQNEAQ. The V gene lost 3 bases and the J gene lost 5 bases, with 9 bases spanning the gap. The CDR3 consists of 13 residues. The CDR3 loop is CASSFNHGDTQYF. CDR3 nucleotide sequence: TGTGCCAGCAGCTTCAACCACGGAGATACGCAGTATTTT.